These 26 T cell receptor beta chains originate from one sample sequenced in a study of blood T cell repertoires in COVID-19. Method: immunoSEQ multiplex PCR; TCRdb's copy keeps in-frame clones and lacks some. The sample lists fewer than 300,000 clones; 85% were seen once. Sequencing input: peripheral blood. The receptors come from a man over 45 with active or convalescent COVID-19.

The genes are TRBV5-6 and TRBJ1-2; 7 nucleotides align to TRBD1. The length of the CDR3 is 14 residues. Trimming cost V 3 bases and J 1 base; bases outside gene matches: 3. Germline-derived CDR1 and CDR2 are SGHDT and YYEEEE. The CDR3: CASSWTGGNYGYTF. The DNA of the CDR3 is TGTGCCAGCAGCTGGACAGGAGGTAACTATGGCTACACCTTC.

This clone has only one observation. The chain carries TRBV5-1 and TRBJ2-2, with TRBD2 matching over 10 bases. The length of the CDR3 is 16 residues. CDR1 SGHRS and CDR2 YFSETQ come from the germline V gene. V lost 0 bases, J lost 6 bases, and 5 bases stayed unmatched. The CDR3 loop reads CASSLALAGDPGELFF. CDR3 nucleotide sequence: TGCGCCAGCAGCTTGGCCCTAGCGGGAGATCCCGGGGAGCTGTTTTTT.

V is TRBV11-1 and J is TRBJ1-3, with 7 bases matching TRBD1. Per germline, CDR1 SGHAT and CDR2 FQDESV (reference sequence). CDR3 size: 16 residues. V shed 5 bases and J 0 bases; nucleotides not matched to a gene: 7. The CDR3: CASSPGTVFSGNTIYF. In DNA form, the CDR3 reads TGTGCCAGCAGCCCCGGGACAGTCTTCTCTGGAAACACCATATATTTT.

This chain uses TRBV2 with TRBJ1-1; 7 bases line up with TRBD1. Germline V gene lookup returns CDR1 SNHLY and CDR2 FYNNEI. The CDR3 covers 15 residues. V was pared by 3 bases and J by 3 bases, with 7 bases of the junction left unmatched. The CDR3 region is CASSEVYRGYTEAFF. The CDR3 region has the DNA TGTGCCAGCAGTGAGGTTTACAGGGGATACACTGAAGCTTTCTTT.

The rearrangement uses TRBV3-1 (or the pseudogene TRBV3-2) and TRBJ1-6; 7 bases align to TRBD1. This CDR3 has 15 residues. J gave up 7 bases and V 4 bases, and 7 bases lay outside the gene matches. Germline V gives CDR1 LGHDT, CDR2 YNNKEL (reference sequence). The CDR3 nucleotides read TGTGCCAGCAGCCTAATACAGGGGCCGAATTCACCCCTCCACTTT. This translates into CASSLIQGPNSPLHF.

The rearrangement links TRBV29-1 to TRBJ2-1, with D possibly being TRBD1 (6 bases). From germline, CDR1 is SQVTM and CDR2 ANQGSEA. V lost 4 bases and J lost 2, with 6 bases in between. CDR3 length: 12 residues. The CDR3 sequence is CSVGTAYNEQFF. The CDR3 DNA sequence: TGCAGCGTTGGGACAGCCTACAATGAGCAGTTCTTC.

The sample holds one count of this clone. V gene TRBV5-8 combines with J gene TRBJ2-1; no definite D call. V was pared by 1 base and J by 9 bases, with 11 bases between. Per the germline V gene, CDR1 is SGHTS and CDR2 is YDEGEE. This CDR3 region has 13 residues. The CDR3 DNA sequence: TGTGCCAGCAGCTTGCAGGTAATGGGTGAGCAGTTCTTC. Protein product: CASSLQVMGEQFF.

The genes are TRBV29-1 and TRBJ2-1; TRBD1 matches at 9 bases. Germline V CDR1 and CDR2: SQVTM, ANQGSEA. The CDR3 spans 13 residues. With 7 bases clipped from V and 9 bases from J, the junction kept 10 bases outside the gene matches. CDR3 in DNA: TGCAGCGGGGATGGGACAGGGAATGGTGAGCAGTTCTTC. It translates to CSGDGTGNGEQFF.

The chain carries TRBV25-1 and TRBJ2-1; 7 bases line up with TRBD2. CDR3 size: 13 residues. CDR1 and CDR2 from the germline V gene are MGHDK and SYGVNS. After removal of 8 bases from V and 5 bases from J, the junction contained 6 bases not matched to a gene. The CDR3 sequence: CASFTSANNEQFF. The CDR3 coding sequence is TGTGCCAGCTTTACTAGCGCAAACAATGAGCAGTTCTTC.

V and J are TRBV27 and TRBJ2-1; 8 bases agree with TRBD2. This CDR3 is 15 amino acids long. CDR1 MNHEY and CDR2 SMNVEV come from the germline V gene (reference sequence). V shed 3 bases and J 7 bases; nucleotides not matched to a gene: 8. CDR3 residues: CASSLAGGIPNEQFF. DNA for the CDR3: TGTGCCAGCAGTTTGGCGGGAGGAATACCGAATGAGCAGTTCTTC.

The chain uses TRBV4-2 and TRBJ1-5; 7 positions match TRBD1. After removal of 1 base from V and 8 bases from J, the junction contained 5 bases not matched to a gene. CDR3 size: 14 residues. Germline CDR1 LGHNA, CDR2 YNFKEQ. CDR3 nucleotide sequence: TGTGCCAGCAGCCAAGGGGCAGGGGGTGAGCCCCAGCATTTT. Translation: CASSQGAGGEPQHF.

The chain recombines TRBV27 with TRBJ2-3, with D uncertain. CDR3 size: 11 residues. The ends were cut back, 6 bases at V and 7 bases at J, with 8 bases in the middle. CDR1 is MNHEY, CDR2 SMNVEV, per germline (reference sequence). In nucleotides, the CDR3 is TGTGCCAGCAGCCTCGCGAATACGCAGTATTTT. Translation gives CASSLANTQYF.

CDR3: CASSSGGLAGAYQETQYF. For the CDR3, the DNA is TGTGCCAGCAGCTCCGGGGGACTAGCGGGAGCGTACCAAGAGACCCAGTACTTC. The chain employs TRBV7-8 and TRBJ2-5, with 14 bases matching TRBD2. Per germline, CDR1 SGHVS and CDR2 FQNEAQ. The CDR3 contains 18 residues. With V trimmed by 4 bases and J by 0 bases, 7 bases remained unmatched.

The chain carries TRBV3-1 (or the pseudogene TRBV3-2) and TRBJ2-7; 12 bases map to TRBD2. Per germline, CDR1 LGHDT and CDR2 YNNKEL (reference sequence). V lost 3 bases, J lost 2 bases, and 5 bases stayed unmatched. This CDR3 is 16 amino acids long. CDR3 amino acids: CASSQGLAGGAYEQYF. CDR3 DNA sequence: TGTGCCAGCAGCCAGGGTCTAGCGGGAGGGGCCTACGAGCAGTACTTC.

J is TRBJ2-7 and V is TRBV6-5; D unresolved. Germline V CDR1 and CDR2: MNHEY, SVGAGI. There are 13 residues in the CDR3. V was clipped by 6 bases and J by 7 bases, with 16 bases between them. This chain's CDR3 is CASRADSTQEQYF. CDR3 nucleotide sequence: TGTGCCAGCAGGGCAGACTCGACCCAAGAGCAGTACTTC.

The chain recombines TRBV5-1 with TRBJ1-1; 7 positions agree with TRBD1. The CDR3 is 15 amino acids. In germline, CDR1 is SGHRS, CDR2 YFSETQ. Losses at the gene ends were 3 bases for V and 6 bases for J; bases not matched to a gene: 11. CDR3 bases: TGCGCCAGCAGCTCCCGACAGGGTAGCGGCGCTGAAGCTTTCTTT. Protein sequence: CASSSRQGSGAEAFF.

This clone was counted only a few times. This CDR3 reads CSVTGQGAFMNTEAFF. The CDR3 nucleotides read TGCAGCGTTACGGGACAGGGGGCTTTCATGAACACTGAAGCTTTCTTT. The chain carries TRBV29-1 and TRBJ1-1; TRBD1 aligns across 12 bases. The germline gives CDR1 SQVTM, CDR2 ANQGSEA. This CDR3 has 16 amino acids. With V trimmed by 5 bases and J by 0 bases, 7 bases remained unmatched.

DNA of the CDR3: TGTGCCAGCAGCCGGACATCCTCCTACGAGCAGTACTTC. Encoded protein: CASSRTSSYEQYF. This chain uses TRBV6-5 with TRBJ2-7; D perhaps matches TRBD1 (5 bases). The CDR3 has 13 amino acids. Germline-derived CDR1 and CDR2 are MNHEY and SVGAGI. The V end was cut by 6 bases, the J end by 0 bases, with 9 bases between.

This rearrangement joins TRBV18 to TRBJ1-1; possibly TRBD1 for D (6 bases). There are 15 residues in the CDR3. Trimming took 2 bases from V and 2 from J, leaving 12 bases between them. Germline V lookup: CDR1 KGHSH, CDR2 LQKENI. DNA for the CDR3: TGTGCCAGCTCACCAGCCCAGGGACATAACACTGAAGCTTTCTTT. Translating it yields CASSPAQGHNTEAFF.

This chain joins TRBV4-1 and TRBJ2-1; tentatively, D is TRBD2 (5 bases). The germline CDR1 and CDR2 sequences are MGHRA and YSYEKL. CDR3 length: 16 residues. V was shortened by 4 bases and J by 7 bases, with 20 bases between the two germline ends. CDR3 sequence reads: CASSLALVRNLNEQFF. The CDR3 nucleotides are TGCGCCAGCAGCCTCGCACTAGTCCGAAACCTAAATGAGCAGTTCTTC.

This chain links TRBV7-9 with TRBJ2-5; no reliable D call. Trimming took off 3 bases at V and 0 bases at J, with 14 bases between the two ends. CDR3 length: 16 residues. Germline assignment: CDR1 SEHNR and CDR2 FQNEAQ (reference sequence). CDR3 residues: CASSFLVVFNQETQYF. The CDR3 coding sequence is TGTGCCAGCAGCTTTTTAGTGGTATTCAACCAAGAGACCCAGTACTTC.

The rearrangement uses TRBV5-6 and TRBJ2-2, with 8 bases identical to TRBD1. The CDR3 extends over 16 amino acids. The V segment lost 2 bases and the J segment 4 bases; nucleotides outside the gene matches: 7. Germline assignment: CDR1 SGHDT and CDR2 YYEEEE. The CDR3: CASSLLGTGGTGELFF. The CDR3 DNA sequence: TGTGCCAGCAGCTTATTAGGGACAGGAGGCACCGGGGAGCTGTTTTTT.

V usage is TRBV19 and J usage is TRBJ2-1, with TRBD1 identical over 9 bases. J gave up 2 bases and V 7 bases, and 9 bases lay outside the gene matches. Germline values: CDR1 LNHDA, CDR2 SQIVND (reference sequence). CDR3 length: 16 amino acids. The CDR3 region has the DNA TGTGCCAGTACGAGCCAGGGACAGGGCACCTACAATGAGCAGTTCTTC. Translated: CASTSQGQGTYNEQFF.

This clone was detected only once. This CDR3 is CASSSPGQGYGYTF. The CDR3 bases are TGTGCCAGCAGCTCCCCGGGACAGGGGTATGGCTACACCTTC. V is TRBV28 and J is TRBJ1-2, with TRBD1 matching over 10 bases. Germline-derived CDR1 and CDR2 are MDHEN and SYDVKM. The ends lost 6 bases at V and 5 bases at J; junction bases unmatched: 6. CDR3 length equals 14 residues.

The chain joins TRBV4-3 to TRBJ1-4, with 7 nucleotides matching TRBD1. The J segment lost 1 base and the V segment lost 4 bases, leaving 9 bases of the junction unmatched. The CDR3 is 17 amino acids. The germline CDR1 and CDR2 sequences are LGHNA and YSLEER. The CDR3 loop reads CASSPDTGAQTNEKLFF. The CDR3 nucleotides read TGCGCCAGCAGCCCTGACACAGGGGCGCAAACTAATGAAAAACTGTTTTTT.

The rearrangement uses TRBV11-3 and TRBJ1-1, with a tentative D call TRBD1 (5 bases). This CDR3 contains 15 residues. From germline, CDR1 is SGHNT and CDR2 YENEEA. The V end lost 5 bases, the J end lost 3 bases, and 16 bases lay between the germline ends. CDR3 bases: TGTGCCAGCAGCCCCGGGAGGGGCGGGGACACTGAAGCTTTCTTT. It encodes CASSPGRGGDTEAFF.